This T cell receptor beta chain was recovered during a study of blood T cell repertoires in COVID-19. On the study more broadly: Material from acute and convalescent COVID-19 was sourced from the United States, Italy and Spain. The analysed material was cDNA or gDNA that came from T cells, B-cell-depleted T cells, or PBMCs.

CDR1 KGHSH and CDR2 LQKENI come from the germline V gene. The CDR3 is 18 amino acids. The V and J ends lost 2 bases and 9 bases, in that order; junction bases with no gene match: 16. Original data processing: Amplification with reference gene primers provided the estimates of nucleated cell counts. Data came from immunoSEQ multiplex PCR; TCRdb stores just in-frame clones and leaves some out. D and trimming were read from the DNA, whereas the V and J calls and clone size are those reported in that table. The table records 25,000 or so clones, under 95% of them present only once. Sequencing was carried out using peripheral blood. The TCR originated in a woman aged 50 to 60 with active COVID-19. This sequence joins TRBV18 and TRBJ2-3; 11 nucleotides line up with TRBD2. The DNA for the CDR3 is TGTGCCAGCTCACCATTTTCTCCTTCCGGACTAGCGGGTGTGACGCAGTATTTT. Translated: CASSPFSPSGLAGVTQYF.